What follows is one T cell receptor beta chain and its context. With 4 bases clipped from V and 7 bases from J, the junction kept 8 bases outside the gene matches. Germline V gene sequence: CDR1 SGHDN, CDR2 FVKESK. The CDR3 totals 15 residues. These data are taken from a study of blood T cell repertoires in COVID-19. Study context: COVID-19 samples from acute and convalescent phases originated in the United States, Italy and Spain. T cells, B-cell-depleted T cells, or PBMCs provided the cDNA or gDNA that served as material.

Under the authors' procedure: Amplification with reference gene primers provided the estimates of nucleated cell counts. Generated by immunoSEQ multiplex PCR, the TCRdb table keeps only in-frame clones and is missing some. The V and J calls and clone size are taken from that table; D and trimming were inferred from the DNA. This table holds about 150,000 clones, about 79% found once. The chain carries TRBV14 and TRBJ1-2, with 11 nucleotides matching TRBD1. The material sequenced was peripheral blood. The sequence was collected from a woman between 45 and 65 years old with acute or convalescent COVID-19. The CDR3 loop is CASSPGQGASFGYTF. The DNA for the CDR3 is TGTGCCAGCAGCCCTGGACAGGGGGCAAGTTTTGGCTACACCTTC.